This TCR beta chain was captured in a study of identical twins (TCRdb year 2016). Study-level background: To test whether fetal clonotypes persist, this study deep-sequenced TCR alpha and beta repertoires from monozygotic twins, from unrelated adults of various ages, and from cord blood. To rule out contamination, the twin experiments were replicated at different times with different library preparation protocols. What the study reported, not specific to this receptor: In beta out-of-frame sequences, excess twin sharing was weaker, because having fewer shared sequences lowered the signal-to-noise ratio. Because the same donors could not be followed over many years, the conclusions depended on cross-sectional statistical analysis. Invariant T cells such as MAIT and iNKT could partly confound zero-insertion analyses, though diverse VJ usage argued against this for most clonotypes. Compared with coincidental sharing between unrelated individuals, an excess of low generation-probability sequences was observed among out-of-frame TCR alpha sequences shared between twins. Abundant cord blood beta clonotypes had fewer insertions, young adult naive repertoires showed a similar but weaker trend, and memory repertoires showed no such trend. Recombination models systematically underestimated out-of-frame TCR alpha sharing in monozygotic twins but agreed with sharing between unrelated individuals.

Library creation used 5' RACE. The sample was run on an Illumina HiSeq 2000. A universal primer binding site was introduced by template switching, and a unique molecular identifier was present in the final cDNA, enabling accurate counting of TCR cDNA molecules. Specific primers in the conserved constant-segment region were used to synthesize first-strand cDNA for the TCR alpha and beta chains. To control for contamination, every cDNA library was double barcoded, receiving both a SMART-Mk sample barcode and Illumina barcodes. Two successive PCR steps introduced TruSeq adapter sequences along with Illumina sample barcodes. Sequencing of the TCR alpha and beta cDNA libraries was done on the Illumina HiSeq platform using custom primers. The paper's processing steps were these. MiGEC was used to process raw reads and extract unique molecular identifiers, and MiXCR was used to find CDR3 positions. Recombination models were inferred per individual with the repgenHMM and IGoR tools using an EM algorithm. The analysis of shared clonotypes was done with the tcR package in R, with sharing normalized by the product of cloneset sizes. Out-of-frame nonproductive sequences were analyzed to study raw recombination free of thymic and clonal selection effects. In-frame beta chains were kept once TCRdb had trimmed the public reads at Q25 with fastp and called clones with MiXCR. Here each entry gathers all rows of one CDR3 protein and keeps the most common genes and DNA. TCRdb, rather than the study authors, made the V and J calls. The sample table shows about 1.7 million distinct CDR3 sequences, and 25% to 35% are seen once. The ten top clones hold about 0.25% of the sample.

All donors were healthy Caucasians. For CDR1 and CDR2, the germline V gene (reference sequence) lists DFQATT and SNEGSKA. Clipping removes 0 bases from V and 11 bases from J, with 2 as the unmatched junction base count. Its CDR3 holds 11 amino acids, cysteine through phenylalanine. Only the CDR3 region is kept as DNA, spanning 33 bases read in frame from base 1. This clonotype turned up a few times. Its antigen is still unknown. Qualities for individual bases were not recorded, and no much larger clone is one base off. Sequences were obtained from cord blood. The chain is made from TRBV20-1 and TRBJ1-1, with TRBD1 matching 8 junction bases. The TCR sequence derives from a newborn girl in good health. The nucleotide sequence reads TGCAGTGCTAGAGAGGACAGGGACGCTTTCTTT. Translated, this gives CSAREDRDAFF.